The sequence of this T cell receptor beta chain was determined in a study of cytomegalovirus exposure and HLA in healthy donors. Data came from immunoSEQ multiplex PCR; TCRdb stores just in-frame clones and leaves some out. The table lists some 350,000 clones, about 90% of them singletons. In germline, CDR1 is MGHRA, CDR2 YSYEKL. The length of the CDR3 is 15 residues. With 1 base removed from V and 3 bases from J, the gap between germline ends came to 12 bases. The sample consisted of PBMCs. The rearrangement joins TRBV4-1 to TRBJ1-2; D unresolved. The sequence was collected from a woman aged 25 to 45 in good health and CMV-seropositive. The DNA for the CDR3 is TGCGCCAGCAGCCAAGGAAATGGGGAGTACTATGGCTACACCTTC. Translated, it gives CASSQGNGEYYGYTF.